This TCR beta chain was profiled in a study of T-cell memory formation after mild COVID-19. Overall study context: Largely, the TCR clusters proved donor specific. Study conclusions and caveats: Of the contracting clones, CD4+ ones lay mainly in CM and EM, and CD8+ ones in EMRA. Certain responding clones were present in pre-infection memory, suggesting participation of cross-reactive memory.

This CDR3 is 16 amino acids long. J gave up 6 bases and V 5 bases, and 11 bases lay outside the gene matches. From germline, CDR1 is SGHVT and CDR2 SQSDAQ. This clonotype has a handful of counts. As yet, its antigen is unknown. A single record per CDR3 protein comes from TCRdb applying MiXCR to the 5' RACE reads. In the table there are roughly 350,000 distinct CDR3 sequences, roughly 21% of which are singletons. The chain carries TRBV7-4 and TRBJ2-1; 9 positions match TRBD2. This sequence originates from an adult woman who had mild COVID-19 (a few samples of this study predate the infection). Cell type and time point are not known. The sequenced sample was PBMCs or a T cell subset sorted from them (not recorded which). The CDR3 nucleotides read TGTGCCAGCAGCCCCCTGACTAGCGGACCCGGCAATGAGCAGTTCTTC. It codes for CASSPLTSGPGNEQFF.